This T cell receptor beta chain emerged from a study of shared clonotypes between healthy human individuals. Study-wide results and limits: Memory subsets generally showed smaller estimated richness than naive subsets did.

In germline, CDR1 is MDHEN, CDR2 SYDVKM. J lost 8 bases, V lost 3 bases, and 13 bases had no gene match. The CDR3 has 18 amino acids. Note on this clone: Its antigen is still unknown.

Every subset's genomic DNA went evenly onto several immunoSEQ plates. The sorted-subset replicate PCRs were given around 200 ng DNA, which is approximately 30,000 T cell genomes. Profiling relied on immunoSEQ multiplex PCR, and the TCRdb table lists in-frame clones only, not all of them. The sample has roughly 2.2 million clones; about 90% are singletons. Recent acute infections and vaccinations were absent in the healthy HIV-negative adult donors. This sequence was found in a young man in good health. Some clones in this sample may be carry-over from other donors' samples. This chain connects TRBV28 to TRBJ1-4, with 12 bases lining up with TRBD1. The sequencing sample was made of naive CD4+ T cells from PBMCs. Subset given: CD45RA+ positively selected. CDR3 DNA sequence: TGTGCCAGCAGTTTTCCCGGGACAGGGGGCCGGCGTTGGGAAAAACTGTTTTTT. Translated, it gives CASSFPGTGGRRWEKLFF. Drawing the rest from reference TRBV28 and TRBJ1-4, the complete variable domain is DVKVTQSSRYLVKRTGEKVFLECVQDMDHENMFWYRQDPGLGLRLIYFSYDVKMKEKGDIPEGYSVSREKKERFSLILESASTNQTSMYLCASSFPGTGGRRWEKLFFGSGTQLSVL.